This T cell receptor (beta chain) is drawn from a study of beta chain features in type 1 diabetes. Of the isolated RNA, all was reverse transcribed, and so the sequenced material was expressed TCRB transcripts. Repertoires were generated with immunoSEQ multiplex PCR, while TCRdb's copy carries only in-frame clones and drops some. The sample holds some 150,000 clones, under 60% seen once. Study-level points and caveats: Short templates might get an advantage during PCR, and this would be equal in patients and controls.

Without exception, sorted populations had purity beyond 98%. This clone was observed a handful of times. What it recognizes is unknown. The clonotype originates from a man in his late teens or twenties in good health. The source material was Tregs from blood.

DNA for the CDR3: TGTGCCTGGACTAGAAACTACAATGAGCAGTTCTTC. Protein product: CAWTRNYNEQFF. The gene calls are TRBV30 and TRBJ2-1; D call uncertain. This CDR3 is built from 12 residues. Germline CDR1 GTSNPN, CDR2 SVGIG (reference sequence). The germline V and J ends were trimmed by 4 bases and 3 bases, with 7 bases remaining between them.